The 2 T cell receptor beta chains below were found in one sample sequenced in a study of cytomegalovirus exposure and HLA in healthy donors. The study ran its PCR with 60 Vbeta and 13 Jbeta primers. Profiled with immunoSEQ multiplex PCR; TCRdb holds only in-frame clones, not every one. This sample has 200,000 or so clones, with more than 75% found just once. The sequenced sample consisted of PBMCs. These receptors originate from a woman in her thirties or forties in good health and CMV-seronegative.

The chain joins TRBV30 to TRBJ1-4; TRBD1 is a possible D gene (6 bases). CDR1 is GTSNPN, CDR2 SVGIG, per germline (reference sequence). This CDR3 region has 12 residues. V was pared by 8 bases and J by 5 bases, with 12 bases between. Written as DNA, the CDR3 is TGTGCCCAAAACAGGGCCAATGAAAAACTGTTTTTT. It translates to CAQNRANEKLFF. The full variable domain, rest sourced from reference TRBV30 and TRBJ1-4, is SQTIHQWPATLVQPVGSPLSLECTVEGTSNPNLYWYRQAAGRGLQLLFYSVGIGQISSEVPQNLSASRPQDRQFILSSKKLLLSDSGFYLCAQNRANEKLFFGSGTQLSVL.

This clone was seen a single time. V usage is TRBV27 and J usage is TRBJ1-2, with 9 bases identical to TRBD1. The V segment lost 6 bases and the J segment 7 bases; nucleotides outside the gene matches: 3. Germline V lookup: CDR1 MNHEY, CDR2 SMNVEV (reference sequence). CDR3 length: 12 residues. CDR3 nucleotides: TGTGCCAGCAGCCAGACAGGGGGTGGCTACACCTTC. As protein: CASSQTGGGYTF.